This T cell receptor beta chain came from a study of T cell changes during pregnancy in multiple sclerosis. Assay used: immunoSEQ multiplex PCR; TCRdb lists only in-frame clones, some missing. The table has approximately 52,000 clones, approximately 92% seen once. The CDR3 sequence is 15 residues long. Germline V gene sequence: CDR1 LNHDA, CDR2 SQIVND (reference sequence). Trimming removed 1 base at V and 7 bases at J, with 14 bases between. This chain joins TRBV19 and TRBJ2-1, with D possibly TRBD2 on 6 matching bases. This TCR was recovered from a female donor with multiple sclerosis, enrolled in a pregnancy study. The material sequenced was CD4+ T cells from peripheral blood mononuclear cells, taken in the third trimester of pregnancy. The CDR3 DNA follows: TGTGCCAGTAGTATAGGGGAGCGGGTTCGGAATGAGCAGTTCTTC. This codes for CASSIGERVRNEQFF.